This T cell receptor (beta chain) appears in the sequencing data of a study of cytomegalovirus exposure and HLA in healthy donors. Overall study results and limits: Sequencing probably produced one cluster of sequence variants that were highly shared. HLA restriction was apparent for most CMV-associated TCR beta chains in a later analysis. For TCR beta chains, V- and J-gene trimming was later linked to a missense DCLRE1C variant. Presence/absence analyses treated sequencing depth as roughly uniform across donors.

The PCR made use of 60 Vbeta and 13 Jbeta primers. Profiling relied on immunoSEQ multiplex PCR, and the TCRdb table lists in-frame clones only, not all of them. The sample totals approximately 120,000 clones; its top ten clones hold 2.5% to 3%. Comment on this clone: As yet, its antigen is unknown.

Germline V gene lookup returns CDR1 GTSNPN and CDR2 SVGIG (reference sequence). The CDR3 is 12 amino acids. Trimming took 4 bases from V and 3 from J, leaving 6 bases between them. The genes are TRBV30 and TRBJ2-2; D uncertain. This TCR derives from a man in his thirties or forties in good health and CMV-seronegative. Sequencing used PBMCs. The CDR3 DNA follows: TGTGCCTGGATGGGCGACACCGGGGAGCTGTTTTTT. Translating gives CAWMGDTGELFF. The full variable domain, in which reference TRBV30 and TRBJ2-2 provide the parts outside the CDR3, is SQTIHQWPATLVQPVGSPLSLECTVEGTSNPNLYWYRQAAGRGLQLLFYSVGIGQISSEVPQNLSASRPQDRQFILSSKKLLLSDSGFYLCAWMGDTGELFFGEGSRLTVL.